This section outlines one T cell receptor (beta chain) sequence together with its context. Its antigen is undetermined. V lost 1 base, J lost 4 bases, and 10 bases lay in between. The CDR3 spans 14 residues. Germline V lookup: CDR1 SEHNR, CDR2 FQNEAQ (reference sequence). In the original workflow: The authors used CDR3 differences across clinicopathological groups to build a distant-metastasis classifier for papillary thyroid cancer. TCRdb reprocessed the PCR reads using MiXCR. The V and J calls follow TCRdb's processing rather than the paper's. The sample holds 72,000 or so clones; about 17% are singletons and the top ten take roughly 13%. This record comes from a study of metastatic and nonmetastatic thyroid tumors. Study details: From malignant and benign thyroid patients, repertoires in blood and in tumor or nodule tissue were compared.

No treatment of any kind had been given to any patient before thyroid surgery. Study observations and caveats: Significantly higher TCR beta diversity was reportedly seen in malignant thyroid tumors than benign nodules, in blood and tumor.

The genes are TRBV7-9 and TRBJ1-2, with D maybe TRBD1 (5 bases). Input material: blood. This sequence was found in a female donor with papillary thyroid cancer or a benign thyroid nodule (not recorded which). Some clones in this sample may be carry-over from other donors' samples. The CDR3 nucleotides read TGTGCCAGCAGCTTAGGGTGGGACGGCTATGGCTACACCTTC. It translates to CASSLGWDGYGYTF.